These T cell receptor beta chains were read from a single sample in a study of vaccination effects on CD4 cells after COVID-19. Clones were sequenced by immunoSEQ multiplex PCR, and TCRdb holds only the in-frame ones, with some missing. The profile shows fewer than 40,000 clones, almost 85% of them singletons. These receptors are not linked to any known antigen. Sequencing was performed on CD4+ T cells from PBMCs cultured with HCoV-NL63 spike peptides, taken after COVID-19 vaccination. The receptors shown here come from a human donor who received a COVID-19 vaccine. Some clones in this sample may be carry-over from other donors' samples. The CDR3 runs from the conserved cysteine through the conserved F or W. D genes are given only for firm matches. The size field is filled for only some rows; it gives once, few, many or a size class.

clone_size d_call j_call v_call cdr3_nt cdr3_aa
- - TRBJ2-5 TRBV18 TGTGCCAGCTCACGAGGACGGCAAGAGACCCAGTACTTC CASSRGRQETQYF
few - TRBJ2-3 TRBV5-5 TGTGCCAGCAGCACGGGACATTTGCTCTCCTTCACAGATACGCAGTATTTT CASSTGHLLSFTDTQYF
- TRBD1 TRBJ1-2 TRBV16 TGTGCCAGCAGCCCCCCCGGGACAGGGGGCTATGGCTACACCTTC CASSPPGTGGYGYTF
- - TRBJ2-3 TRBV5-6 TGTGCCAGCAGCTTGGGGGGTTTGGCAGATACGCAGTATTTT CASSLGGLADTQYF
- - TRBJ1-5 TRBV6-5 TGTGCCAGCAGGGTGGATAGCAATCAGCCCCAGCATTTT CASRVDSNQPQHF
once TRBD2 TRBJ2-3 TRBV5-6 TGTGCCAGCAGCTTGGGGCCGGGGGGGAGAGATACGCAGTATTTT CASSLGPGGRDTQYF
- TRBD2 TRBJ2-3 TRBV18 TGTGCCAGCTCACTGACTAGCGGGCTCCCAGATACGCAGTATTTT CASSLTSGLPDTQYF
- TRBD1 TRBJ1-5 TRBV10-2 TGCGCCAGCAGTCTCGGGACAGGGTTCTATAGCAATCAGCCCCAGCATTTT CASSLGTGFYSNQPQHF
- - TRBJ2-2 TRBV11-2 TGTGCCAGCAGTGGTCCCGCGAACACCGGGGAGCTGTTTTTT CASSGPANTGELFF
- TRBD1 TRBJ1-2 TRBV28 TGTGCCAGCAGTCCCCGAGGACAGGAGTATGGCTACACCTTC CASSPRGQEYGYTF
once TRBD2 TRBJ2-1 TRBV5-4 TGTGCCAGCAGCGTGAGCGGGGGGCTCTACAATGAGCAGTTCTTC CASSVSGGLYNEQFF
- - TRBJ1-1 TRBV19 TGTGCCAGCAATCAGGGGAGCGGAGCTAATGAACACTGGTTAAAAGCTTTCTTT CASNQGSGANEHWLKAFF
- TRBD2 TRBJ2-2 TRBV7-8 TGTGCCAGCAGCTTACGGGAGGCGACGAACACCGGGGAGCTGTTTTTT CASSLREATNTGELFF
- - TRBJ1-1 TRBV4-1 TGCGCCAGCAGCCAAGAAAACAGGAACACTGAAGCTTTCTTT CASSQENRNTEAFF
- - TRBJ1-1 TRBV6-5 TGTGCCAGCAACCCAGGGAACCTCCTCTCCACTGAAGCTTTCTTT CASNPGNLLSTEAFF
- TRBD2 TRBJ2-6 TRBV11-3 TGTGCCAGCAGCTTAGGGACTAGCTCTGGGGCCAACGTCCTGACTTTC CASSLGTSSGANVLTF
- - TRBJ2-5 TRBV6-5 TGTGCCAGCGCCTGGCAGGGCCAAGAGACCCAGTACTTC CASAWQGQETQYF
- - TRBJ2-5 TRBV5-1 TGCGCCAGCAGCTTGTATCAGGGGTGGGAGACCCAGTACTTC CASSLYQGWETQYF
- - TRBJ2-2 TRBV6-5 TGTGCCAGCAGTTCCGGACAGAGATCCACCGGGGAGCTGTTTTTT CASSSGQRSTGELFF
- TRBD1 TRBJ2-5 TRBV9 TGTGCCAGCAGCCCCCGGACAGGCCGGGAGACCCAGTACTTC CASSPRTGRETQYF
- - TRBJ2-3 TRBV7-2 TGTGCCAGCAGCTTAGCCCGGTGGGGGGGCACAGATACGCAGTATTTT CASSLARWGGTDTQYF
- - TRBJ2-5 TRBV19 TGTGCCAGTAGTATAAAGGAGACCCAGTACTTC CASSIKETQYF
once - TRBJ1-1 TRBV5-8 TGTGCCAGCAGCCGCAGGGGTGGTAACACTGAAGCTTTCTTT CASSRRGGNTEAFF
- - TRBJ1-2 TRBV12-3/TRBV12-4 TGTGCCAGCACGGCACGAGCTAACTATGGCTACACCTTC CASTARANYGYTF
- - TRBJ1-1 TRBV5-1 TGCGCCAGCAGCTTAAACACGGAATTTACTGAAGCTTTCTTT CASSLNTEFTEAFF
- - TRBJ1-4 TRBV11-2 TGTGCCAGCAGCTTACCCGGGTCTAATGAAAAACTGTTTTTT CASSLPGSNEKLFF
- - TRBJ1-1 TRBV29-1 TGCAGCGTTGAAACGACAGGTACTGAAGCTTTCTTT CSVETTGTEAFF
once - TRBJ1-3 TRBV7-3 TGTGCCAGCAGCTTATATCGGGGACCTGGAAACACCATATATTTT CASSLYRGPGNTIYF
- - TRBJ2-1 TRBV5-1 TGCGCCAGCAGCCTGAGCGGCAGCCTAGCCTACAATGAGCAGTTCTTC CASSLSGSLAYNEQFF
- - TRBJ2-5 TRBV7-2 TGTGCCAGCAGCTTAGGCAGGGGTGAGACCCAGTACTTC CASSLGRGETQYF
few TRBD1 TRBJ2-1 TRBV19 TGTGCCAGTAGTATGGACAGGGGCTACAATGAGCAGTTCTTC CASSMDRGYNEQFF
- - TRBJ2-3 TRBV9 TGTGCCAGCAGCCGTAGGGGCGGGGAGGCAGATACGCAGTATTTT CASSRRGGEADTQYF
- TRBD2 TRBJ2-1 TRBV7-2 TGTGCCAGACATGATAGCGGGGGTCCCTACAATGAGCAGTTCTTC CARHDSGGPYNEQFF
- - TRBJ1-6 TRBV18 TGTGCCAGCTCACAGGACCTTCCTTTTTTTCTCTCACCCCTCCACTTT CASSQDLPFFLSPLHF
- - TRBJ1-2 TRBV5-4 TGTGCCAGCAGCTTGGCCGGGACAAATGGCTACACCTTC CASSLAGTNGYTF
once - TRBJ1-3 TRBV21-1 TGTGCCAGCAGCAATCGGGGTGGAAACACCATATATTTT CASSNRGGNTIYF